The next 23 T cell receptor beta chains were all read from a single sample in a study of cytomegalovirus exposure and HLA in healthy donors. Researchers ran the PCR with 60 Vbeta and 13 Jbeta primers. The data were produced by immunoSEQ multiplex PCR, yet TCRdb's version contains in-frame clones alone and is incomplete. Seen here are hundreds of thousands of clones, roughly 73% observed once, and the top ten hold 0.45% to 0.5%. Sequencing was carried out using PBMCs. Receptor source: a boy aged 5-17 years in good health and CMV-seronegative.

The V call is TRBV6-1, the J call TRBJ2-7; no firm D call. Trimming removed 8 bases at V and 3 bases at J, with 14 bases between. CDR1 MNHNS and CDR2 SASEGT come from the germline V gene. The CDR3 covers 13 residues. The CDR3 DNA follows: TGTGCCAGCTCCTACCGGGTCCTCTACGAGCAGTACTTC. It codes for CASSYRVLYEQYF.

This sequence joins TRBV5-4 and TRBJ2-1; D may be TRBD2 (6 bases). The CDR3 extends over 12 amino acids. The V and J ends lost 2 bases and 15 bases respectively, with 15 bases between them. CDR1 is SGHNT, CDR2 YYREEE, per germline (reference sequence). The DNA of the CDR3 is TGTGCCAGCAGCTTCCCAGGAGGGAAGGCGTTCTTC. This translates into CASSFPGGKAFF. The whole variable domain, remainder taken from reference TRBV5-4 and TRBJ2-1, is ETGVTQSPTHLIKTRGQQVTLRCSSQSGHNTVSWYQQALGQGPQFIFQYYREEENGRGNFPPRFSGLQFPNYSSELNVNALELDDSALYLCASSFPGGKAFFGPGTRLTVL.

The chain employs TRBV6-5 and TRBJ2-1; D may be TRBD2 (5 bases). Germline values: CDR1 MNHEY, CDR2 SVGAGI. The CDR3 runs 14 residues. V was shortened by 6 bases and J by 8 bases, with 17 bases between the two germline ends. CDR3 loop: CASRLYREGHEQFF. Here the CDR3 DNA reads TGTGCCAGCAGACTTTATCGGGAAGGTCATGAGCAGTTCTTC.

The chain uses TRBV21-1 and TRBJ1-2; TRBD1, the D gene given by the table, was not confirmed from the DNA. TRBV21-1 is a pseudogene. This CDR3 spans 13 amino acids. For the CDR3, the DNA is TGTGCCAGCAGCCCAAAGACAGGGTATGGCTACACCTTC. Translated, it gives CASSPKTGYGYTF.

This chain joins TRBV7-6 and TRBJ1-4; 9 positions agree with TRBD1. The CDR3 runs to 15 residues. V shed 5 bases, J shed 5 bases, and the junction held 6 bases outside the gene matches. Per germline, CDR1 SGHVS and CDR2 FNYEAQ. For the CDR3, the DNA is TGTGCCAGCAGCAGCTGGGGGACAGGGAATGAAAAACTGTTTTTT. Translating it yields CASSSWGTGNEKLFF.

V is TRBV15 and J is TRBJ2-7, with TRBD1 matching over 7 bases. The germline gives CDR1 LNHNV, CDR2 YYDKDF (reference sequence). After removal of 0 bases from V and 9 bases from J, the junction contained 5 bases not matched to a gene. CDR3 size: 13 residues. The chain's CDR3 is CATSRETAGGQYF. The CDR3 DNA is TGTGCCACCAGCAGAGAAACGGCAGGGGGGCAGTACTTC.

This chain connects TRBV2 to TRBJ2-7; 9 bases agree with TRBD2. The CDR3 extends over 15 amino acids. With 6 bases clipped from V and 2 bases from J, the junction kept 8 bases outside the gene matches. The germline gives CDR1 SNHLY, CDR2 FYNNEI. This CDR3 reads CASSGTSGFTYEQYF. DNA for the CDR3: TGTGCCAGCAGCGGTACTAGCGGGTTTACCTACGAGCAGTACTTC.

This clone was seen more than once but under ten times. The rearrangement uses TRBV25-1 and TRBJ2-5; D perhaps matches TRBD2 (6 bases). V was pared by 1 base and J by 4 bases, with 13 bases between. The germline V gene has CDR1 MGHDK and CDR2 SYGVNS. The CDR3 length is 15 residues. CDR3 DNA: TGTGCCAGCAGTGAATTCGGGGGTGGAACAGAGACCCAGTACTTC. As protein: CASSEFGGGTETQYF. Supplemented by reference TRBV25-1 and TRBJ2-5, the full variable domain reads EADIYQTPRYLVIGTGKKITLECSQTMGHDKMYWYQQDPGMELHLIHYSYGVNSTEKGDLSSESTVSRIRTEHFPLTLESARPSHTSQYLCASSEFGGGTETQYFGPGTRLLVL.

The V call is TRBV5-1, the J call TRBJ1-1, with 12 bases identical to TRBD1. The germline CDR1 and CDR2 sequences are SGHRS and YFSETQ. V shed 4 bases, J shed 1 base, and the junction held 5 bases outside the gene matches. This CDR3 is 16 amino acids long. In nucleotides, the CDR3 is TGCGCCAGCAGCATGGGACAGGGGGCGGGGAACACTGAAGCTTTCTTT. Amino acids: CASSMGQGAGNTEAFF.

The chain has TRBV2 and TRBJ2-7; 11 bases are shared with TRBD1. CDR1 SNHLY and CDR2 FYNNEI come from the germline V gene. With 8 bases clipped from V and 5 bases from J, the junction kept 8 bases outside the gene matches. There are 14 residues in the CDR3. The CDR3 coding sequence is TGTGCCAGCGTGACCGGGACAGGGGGTGACGAGCAGTACTTC. Translating it yields CASVTGTGGDEQYF.

The sample holds one count of this clone. The J gene is TRBJ1-1, the V gene TRBV6-1; 9 positions agree with TRBD1. V dropped 5 bases and J dropped 8; count of bases not matched to a gene: 12. The germline gives CDR1 MNHNS, CDR2 SASEGT. The CDR3 totals 15 residues. Here the CDR3 DNA reads TGTGCCAGCAGTTGGACAGGGGCCACAAAAGGGGAAGCTTTCTTT. Its translation: CASSWTGATKGEAFF.

The chain couples TRBV5-1 to TRBJ1-1; possible D gene TRBD1, 5 bases. This CDR3 is 14 amino acids long. V was clipped by 4 bases and J by 3 bases, with 13 bases between them. CDR1 is SGHRS and CDR2 is YFSETQ in the germline V gene. The CDR3 loop is CASSPQGGDTEAFF. The CDR3 DNA follows: TGCGCCAGCAGCCCCCAGGGAGGGGACACTGAAGCTTTCTTT.

V is TRBV7-8 and J is TRBJ2-7; D not resolved. V shed 1 base and J shed 4 bases, with 11 bases lying between them. The CDR3 totals 14 residues. From germline, CDR1 is SGHVS and CDR2 FQNEAQ. The CDR3: CASSLVLRLYEQYF. The CDR3 DNA sequence: TGTGCCAGCAGCTTAGTCCTTCGTTTGTACGAGCAGTACTTC.

The chain carries TRBV30 and TRBJ2-1, with D unclear. The CDR3 consists of 14 residues. The germline CDR1 and CDR2 sequences are GTSNPN and SVGIG (reference sequence). The ends were cut back, 0 bases at V and 2 bases at J, with 8 bases in the middle. The CDR3 loop reads CAWSVRVTYNEQFF. The CDR3, as DNA: TGTGCCTGGAGTGTACGAGTCACCTACAATGAGCAGTTCTTC.

The V call is TRBV11-1, the J call TRBJ1-1, with TRBD1 matching over 7 bases. The CDR3 has 15 amino acids. J was trimmed by 6 bases and V by 5 bases; bases with no gene match: 12. CDR1 is SGHAT and CDR2 is FQDESV in the germline V gene (reference sequence). This CDR3 is CASSQTTGVFAEAFF. The CDR3 DNA reads TGTGCCAGCAGCCAAACTACAGGGGTTTTCGCTGAAGCTTTCTTT. The whole variable domain, remainder taken from reference TRBV11-1 and TRBJ1-1, is EAEVAQSPRYKITEKSQAVAFWCDPISGHATLYWYRQILGQGPELLVQFQDESVVDDSQLPKDRFSAERLKGVDSTLKIQPAELGDSAMYLCASSQTTGVFAEAFFGQGTRLTVV.

This clone was found once. This chain joins TRBV6-5 and TRBJ1-5; 8 bases align to TRBD1. Losses at the gene ends were 5 bases for V and 0 bases for J; bases not matched to a gene: 3. Germline V lookup: CDR1 MNHEY, CDR2 SVGAGI. The length of the CDR3 is 15 residues. CDR3 nucleotide sequence: TGTGCCAGCAGTACGACAGGGGATAGCAATCAGCCCCAGCATTTT. It yields the protein CASSTTGDSNQPQHF.

V usage is TRBV27 and J usage is TRBJ2-3, with 7 nucleotides matching TRBD2. The CDR3 runs 15 residues. Trimming at V came to 7 bases and at J to 0 bases, leaving 7 bases not matched to a gene. Germline values: CDR1 MNHEY, CDR2 SMNVEV (reference sequence). The CDR3 protein is CASTWRGRSTDTQYF. The CDR3 DNA follows: TGTGCCAGCACCTGGCGGGGGAGAAGCACAGATACGCAGTATTTT.

The V and J genes are TRBV7-9 and TRBJ1-3, with 10 positions matching TRBD1. The CDR3 length is 19 residues. Trimming removed 0 bases from V and 1 base from J; junction bases left unmatched: 9. Per germline, CDR1 SEHNR and CDR2 FQNEAQ (reference sequence). CDR3 loop: CASSLAAFGQGGSGNTIYF. The CDR3, as DNA: TGTGCCAGCAGCTTAGCCGCTTTTGGACAGGGGGGTTCTGGAAACACCATATATTTT.

This rearrangement joins TRBV10-3 to TRBJ1-1; no clear D. CDR1 is ENHRY and CDR2 is SYGVKD in the germline V gene. The CDR3 consists of 17 residues. V was cut by 0 bases and J by 1 base, with 15 bases left in between. The CDR3 bases are TGTGCCATCAGTGAGTCATTTACTAGCAAACAGAACACTGAAGCTTTCTTT. The encoded protein is CAISESFTSKQNTEAFF.

This chain connects TRBV30 to TRBJ2-3; D is perhaps TRBD1 (5 bases). Between the trimmed V and J ends, which lost 3 bases and 4 bases, there was a span of 14 bases. The CDR3 consists of 14 residues. The V gene's germline CDR1 is GTSNPN and CDR2 SVGIG (reference sequence). CDR3 sequence: CAWRLRTRADTQYF. CDR3 nucleotide sequence: TGTGCCTGGAGACTCAGGACACGGGCAGATACGCAGTATTTT.

The chain is built from TRBV16 and TRBJ2-5; TRBD2 agrees at 7 bases. This CDR3 is built from 14 residues. J gave up 3 bases and V 1 base, and 2 bases lay outside the gene matches. Germline V lookup: CDR1 KGHSY, CDR2 FQNENV. The CDR3 coding sequence is TGTGCCAGCAGCCAATACGGGGGGAAAGAGACCCAGTACTTC. It is translated as CASSQYGGKETQYF.

The rearrangement uses TRBV15 and TRBJ1-2, with TRBD1 identical over 7 bases. This CDR3 contains 13 residues. Trimming removed 1 base from V and 8 bases from J; junction bases left unmatched: 4. Germline CDR1 reads LNHNV; CDR2 reads YYDKDF (reference sequence). The CDR3 sequence is CATSRGRGRGYTF. The CDR3 DNA is TGTGCCACCAGCAGAGGGAGGGGGCGAGGCTACACCTTC.

The chain employs TRBV29-1 and TRBJ1-1; the D gene is possibly TRBD1 (6 bases). The V end lost 8 bases, the J end lost 1 base, and 11 bases lay between the germline ends. Germline V lookup: CDR1 SQVTM, CDR2 ANQGSEA. The CDR3 has 12 amino acids. The CDR3 here is CSLGQPNTEAFF. DNA of the CDR3: TGCAGCCTTGGACAGCCGAACACTGAAGCTTTCTTT.